What follows is one TCR beta chain and its context. This sample is drawn from a study of control samples from healthy donors and cancer patients. The CDR3 runs to 15 residues. The germline CDR1 and CDR2 sequences are ENHRY and SYGVKD. Germline trimming cut 6 bases from V and 5 bases from J; bases unmatched to any gene: 5. Measured with immunoSEQ multiplex PCR; TCRdb has only the in-frame clones, and not every one. The sample holds 120,000 or so clones, approximately 87% seen once. The clonotype originates from a man aged 25-45 years in good health. Sequencing used blood. V and J are TRBV10-3 and TRBJ2-5; 14 nucleotides line up with TRBD2. DNA of the CDR3: TGTGCCATCAGGCCGGGACTAGCGGGGGTTGAGACCCAGTACTTC. Translated, it gives CAIRPGLAGVETQYF.